This entry lists 25 T cell receptor beta chains sequenced from one sample in a study of Ad26.COV2.S vaccination and SARS-CoV-2 variants. Indicated treatment: around 19 received Ad26.COV2.S at low or high dose, single or two shots; roughly 5 received placebo; per-sample allocation not given. Collection of the samples took place on day 63 after the first injection of vaccine or placebo. Data came from immunoSEQ multiplex PCR; TCRdb stores just in-frame clones and leaves some out. There are around 250,000 clones in the sample; around 85% occur only once, and 2.9% lies in the top ten. The specimen comprised peripheral blood, sampled in a trial of Ad26.COV2.S vaccine versus placebo. All receptors come from a person between 18 and 65 years old who received the Ad26.COV2.S COVID-19 vaccine or a placebo.

The chain uses TRBV27 and TRBJ1-2; 7 bases match TRBD1. Germline V gives CDR1 MNHEY, CDR2 SMNVEV (reference sequence). With V trimmed by 5 bases and J by 3 bases, 6 bases remained unmatched. The CDR3 length is 14 residues. For the CDR3, the DNA is TGTGCCAGCAGTCCGATCGACAGGGACTATGGCTACACCTTC. As protein: CASSPIDRDYGYTF.

This clone was detected only a few times. The chain couples TRBV11-2 to TRBJ2-7; D remains ambiguous. CDR3 length: 13 residues. Germline-derived CDR1 and CDR2 are SGHAT and FQNNGV. Trimming pared 4 bases from V and 1 base from J, leaving 8 bases between. CDR3 sequence: CASSSLRSYEQYF. The DNA of the CDR3 is TGTGCCAGCAGCTCCTTGAGGTCCTACGAGCAGTACTTC. The whole variable domain, filled in from reference TRBV11-2 and TRBJ2-7, reads EAGVAQSPRYKIIEKRQSVAFWCNPISGHATLYWYQQILGQGPKLLIQFQNNGVVDDSQLPKDRFSAERLKGVDSTLKIQPAKLEDSAVYLCASSSLRSYEQYFGPGTRLTVT.

The chain employs TRBV9 and TRBJ2-7, with 8 positions matching TRBD1. This CDR3 region has 16 residues. Germline-derived CDR1 and CDR2 are SGDLS and YYNGEE. V gave up 0 bases and J gave up 0 bases; unmatched junction bases: 5. The CDR3 loop reads CASSVVHRGISYEQYV. DNA of the CDR3: TGTGCCAGCAGCGTAGTTCACAGGGGGATCTCCTACGAGCAGTACGTC.

The table lists this clone with a few counts. The chain joins TRBV27 to TRBJ1-2; TRBD1 aligns across 9 bases. The CDR3 has 15 amino acids. Germline V gives CDR1 MNHEY, CDR2 SMNVEV (reference sequence). V trimming: 2 bases; J trimming: 4 bases; junction bases outside the gene matches: 5. The CDR3 nucleotides are TGTGCCAGCAGTTTACAGACAGGGGGTATCTATGGCTACACCTTC. Encoded protein: CASSLQTGGIYGYTF.

DNA of the CDR3: TGTGCCAGCAGCCTCCCCCCGGAGACAGGGGTCAGGAATGGCTACACCTTC. Encoded protein: CASSLPPETGVRNGYTF. V is TRBV28 and J is TRBJ1-2; the match to TRBD1 covers 8 bases. CDR3 size: 17 residues. V lost 6 bases and J lost 6; bases outside the gene matches: 18. CDR1 is MDHEN, CDR2 SYDVKM, per germline.

The chain carries TRBV14 and TRBJ2-7; 7 bases are a match to TRBD1. Germline V CDR1 and CDR2: SGHDN, FVKESK. This CDR3 has 18 amino acids. Trimming took 0 bases from V and 3 from J; bases not matched to a gene: 14. The CDR3: CASSQDLSPTGWIYEQYF. The CDR3 coding sequence is TGTGCCAGCAGCCAAGACTTGAGCCCGACAGGGTGGATCTACGAGCAGTACTTC.

V usage is TRBV18 and J usage is TRBJ1-5; weak D call: TRBD1 (6 bases). Germline V CDR1 and CDR2: KGHSH, LQKENI. There are 14 residues in the CDR3. V shed 3 bases and J shed 3 bases, with 9 bases lying between them. DNA of the CDR3: TGTGCCAGCTCACCTGCAGGGGTCAATCAGCCCCAGCATTTT. Encoded protein: CASSPAGVNQPQHF.

The CDR3 here is CASSVSLRAGNGNEQFF. DNA of the CDR3: TGTGCCAGCAGCGTAAGTCTTCGGGCAGGGAATGGCAATGAGCAGTTCTTC. The chain links TRBV9 to TRBJ2-1; D perhaps matches TRBD1 (5 bases). The CDR3 has 17 amino acids. Looked up from germline, CDR1 is SGDLS and CDR2 is YYNGEE. The germline V and J ends were trimmed by 1 base and 6 bases, with 20 bases remaining between them.

The chain joins TRBV6-2 or TRBV6-3 to TRBJ1-5, with TRBD1 identical over 9 bases. Unmatched junction bases numbered 2, after V lost 4 bases and J lost 4 bases. The germline V gene encodes CDR1 MNHEY and CDR2 SVGEGT. The CDR3 covers 14 residues. DNA for the CDR3: TGTGCCAGCAGTTGGACAGGGGTTAATCAGCCCCAGCATTTT. It yields the protein CASSWTGVNQPQHF.

The chain couples TRBV19 to TRBJ1-1; the D gene is possibly TRBD1 (5 bases). The CDR3 is 13 residues long. Trimming left V 6 bases short and J 1 base short, with 9 bases between. Germline CDR1 is LNHDA and CDR2 is SQIVND (reference sequence). In DNA, the CDR3 is TGTGCCAGTAGGATGGGGCAGAACACTGAAGCTTTCTTT. Translating gives CASRMGQNTEAFF.

The V gene is TRBV10-2, the J gene TRBJ2-3; 8 positions match TRBD1. V was clipped by 5 bases and J by 4 bases; unmatched bases: 11. The germline gives CDR1 WSHSY, CDR2 SAAADI. This CDR3 spans 16 amino acids. The CDR3 DNA is TGCGCCAGCAGTCCCCCGACAGGGGATGGGGCAGATACGCAGTATTTT. It translates to CASSPPTGDGADTQYF.

The chain couples TRBV30 to TRBJ1-1; D ambiguous. The V gene lost 0 bases and the J gene lost 4 bases, with 15 bases spanning the gap. Germline V CDR1 and CDR2: GTSNPN, SVGIG (reference sequence). There are 15 residues in the CDR3. The CDR3 DNA sequence: TGTGCCTGGAGTGTACAAGGGAGGCCACGCACTGAAGCTTTCTTT. Translating gives CAWSVQGRPRTEAFF.

The chain combines TRBV4-1 with TRBJ1-6; TRBD1 matches at 10 bases. The CDR3 is 17 amino acids. The J segment lost 12 bases and the V segment lost 4 bases, leaving 15 bases of the junction unmatched. Germline CDR1 reads MGHRA; CDR2 reads YSYEKL. CDR3 in amino acids: CASSPLTGGLAREPLHF. The CDR3 DNA follows: TGCGCCAGCAGCCCATTGACAGGGGGCCTTGCGCGAGAACCCCTCCACTTT.

The chain couples TRBV19 to TRBJ2-2; D is possibly TRBD1 (5 bases). Germline-derived CDR1 and CDR2 are LNHDA and SQIVND (reference sequence). Trimming shortened V by 6 bases and J by 7 bases, and 6 bases separated the two germline ends. This CDR3 is 11 amino acids long. This CDR3 reads CASRDNGELFF. CDR3 sequence (DNA): TGTGCCAGTAGGGACAACGGGGAGCTGTTTTTT.

The V gene is TRBV15, the J gene TRBJ1-2, with D perhaps matching TRBD1 (6 bases). CDR1 and CDR2 (germline): LNHNV, YYDKDF (reference sequence). The length of the CDR3 is 16 residues. V shed 1 base and J shed 4 bases, with 16 bases lying between them. CDR3 in amino acids: CATSRGAGQEFYGYTF. DNA for the CDR3: TGTGCCACCAGCAGAGGCGCGGGACAAGAGTTCTATGGCTACACCTTC.

This clone was counted between two and nine times. The genes are TRBV3-1 (or the pseudogene TRBV3-2) and TRBJ1-6; D might be TRBD1 (5 bases). V was shortened by 0 bases and J by 0 bases, with 15 bases between the two germline ends. CDR3 length equals 19 residues. Germline-derived CDR1 and CDR2 are LGHDT and YNNKEL (reference sequence). The CDR3 here is CASSQDTGRVDSYNSPLHF. In nucleotides, the CDR3 is TGTGCCAGCAGCCAAGATACCGGCAGGGTCGACTCCTATAATTCACCCCTCCACTTT.

The chain employs TRBV7-3 and TRBJ2-3; D possibly uses TRBD1 or TRBD2 (5 bases each). The CDR3 loop spans 16 amino acids. Trimming pared 2 bases from V and 3 bases from J, leaving 15 bases between. Germline V CDR1 and CDR2: SGHTA, FQGTGA. CDR3 in amino acids: CASSLGPAGGTDTQYF. The CDR3 nucleotides read TGTGCCAGCAGCTTAGGCCCGGCTGGGGGAACAGATACGCAGTATTTT.

This chain joins TRBV29-1 and TRBJ1-2; perhaps TRBD1 as D (6 bases). The CDR3 covers 11 residues. Germline CDR1 and CDR2: SQVTM and ANQGSEA. The V end was cut by 4 bases, the J end by 6 bases, with 9 bases between. CDR3 region: CSVVDSDGYTF. CDR3 DNA: TGCAGCGTTGTGGACAGTGATGGCTACACCTTC. Full variable domain (remainder filled in from reference TRBV29-1 and TRBJ1-2): SAVISQKPSRDICQRGTSLTIQCQVDSQVTMMFWYRQQPGQSLTLIATANQGSEATYESGFVIDKFPISRPNLTFSTLTVSNMSPEDSSIYLCSVVDSDGYTFGSGTRLTVV.

This chain connects TRBV9 to TRBJ2-3; 7 bases fit TRBD1. CDR3 length: 18 residues. Germline V gene sequence: CDR1 SGDLS, CDR2 YYNGEE. With 2 bases clipped from V and 0 bases from J, the junction kept 12 bases outside the gene matches. DNA for the CDR3: TGTGCCAGCAGCGTCTTTGGGACAGACCACATTAGCACAGATACGCAGTATTTT. Its protein is CASSVFGTDHISTDTQYF.

The chain employs TRBV12-3 or TRBV12-4 and TRBJ2-7, with 10 nucleotides matching TRBD1. V lost 4 bases, J lost 11 bases, and 5 bases stayed unmatched. This CDR3 comprises 12 residues. CDR3 nucleotides: TGTGCCAGCAGTTATGGACAGGGGGGGAAGTACTTC. Translating gives CASSYGQGGKYF.

The chain carries TRBV29-1 and TRBJ1-4; D is uncertain. The germline V gene encodes CDR1 SQVTM and CDR2 ANQGSEA. This CDR3 comprises 12 residues. V lost 6 bases and J lost 7, with 12 bases in between. CDR3 region: CSVTSWGEKLFF. CDR3 bases: TGCAGCGTGACAAGTTGGGGTGAAAAACTGTTTTTT.

V is TRBV5-1 and J is TRBJ2-7; D call uncertain. The CDR3 is made up of 11 amino acids. V lost 0 bases, J lost 3 bases, and 1 base lay in between. Germline CDR1 reads SGHRS; CDR2 reads YFSETQ. In DNA, the CDR3 is TGCGCCAGCAGCTTGGACTACGAGCAGTACTTC. Translated, it gives CASSLDYEQYF.

The J gene is TRBJ2-3, the V gene TRBV7-2; D call uncertain. Per germline, CDR1 SGHTA and CDR2 FQGNSA. Trimming shortened V by 4 bases and J by 3 bases, and 8 bases separated the two germline ends. This CDR3 is 13 amino acids long. CDR3 residues: CASSSRMTDTQYF. The DNA of the CDR3 is TGTGCCAGCAGCTCCAGGATGACAGATACGCAGTATTTT.

This clone was recorded once. The V and J genes are TRBV7-3 and TRBJ1-1, with D unresolved. V gave up 5 bases and J gave up 3 bases, with 13 bases separating them. The CDR3 is 14 residues long. Germline V gene lookup returns CDR1 SGHTA and CDR2 FQGTGA. The DNA for the CDR3 is TGTGCCAGCAGCCCCACGGCGGGGTACACTGAAGCTTTCTTT. It encodes CASSPTAGYTEAFF.

This chain connects TRBV19 to TRBJ2-4; D is ambiguous. V was trimmed by 4 bases and J by 1 base, leaving 11 bases between them. CDR1 and CDR2 (germline): LNHDA, SQIVND (reference sequence). The CDR3 extends over 15 amino acids. The CDR3 reads CASSSTWAAKNIQYF. As DNA, the CDR3 is TGTGCCAGTAGTAGTACATGGGCGGCCAAAAACATTCAGTACTTC. Supplemented by reference TRBV19 and TRBJ2-4, the full variable domain reads DGGITQSPKYLFRKEGQNVTLSCEQNLNHDAMYWYRQDPGQGLRLIYYSQIVNDFQKGDIAEGYSVSREKKESFPLTVTSAQKNPTAFYLCASSSTWAAKNIQYFGAGTRLSVL.